This T cell receptor beta chain was sequenced during a study of blood T cell repertoires in COVID-19. Looking at the study overall: Samples of COVID-19 (acute and convalescent) were obtained from the United States, Italy and Spain.

Original analysis: Nucleated cell number was recorded as an estimate derived from reference gene primer amplification. Generated by immunoSEQ multiplex PCR, the TCRdb table keeps only in-frame clones and is missing some. That table supplies the V and J calls and clone size; D and trimming were determined from the DNA. The sample has 250,000 or so clones; 88% are singletons. V lost 0 bases, J lost 1 base, and 11 bases lay in between. CDR3 length: 15 residues. The germline V gene encodes CDR1 SGDLS and CDR2 YYNGEE. The sequence was collected from a woman between 40 and 50 years old who had recovered from COVID-19. The chain is built from TRBV9 and TRBJ2-7, with a possible D match to TRBD1 (6 bases). Sequencing was done on a sample of peripheral blood. CDR3 amino acids: CASSVDRAESYEQYF. CDR3 nucleotides: TGTGCCAGCAGCGTAGACAGGGCCGAATCCTACGAGCAGTACTTC. The complete variable domain, with remaining parts taken from reference TRBV9 and TRBJ2-7, reads DSGVTQTPKHLITATGQRVTLRCSPRSGDLSVYWYQQSLDQGLQFLIQYYNGEERAKGNILERFSAQQFPDLHSELNLSSLELGDSALYFCASSVDRAESYEQYFGPGTRLTVT.